The present T cell receptor (beta chain) was sequenced within a study of blood T cell repertoires in COVID-19. At the level of the study: Sample material is recorded as cDNA or gDNA derived from T cells, B-cell-depleted T cells, or PBMCs.

The protocol was immunoSEQ multiplex PCR, while the TCRdb copy is restricted to in-frame clones and leaves out a portion. This table holds about 84,000 clones, 70% to 85% found once. This CDR3 has 14 residues. Per the germline V gene, CDR1 is LNHDA and CDR2 is SQIVND (reference sequence). Trimming removed 3 bases at V and 10 bases at J, with 15 bases between. The specimen sequenced was peripheral blood. This chain joins TRBV19 and TRBJ1-4, with a possible D match to TRBD1 (5 bases). The clonotype comes from a man in his fifties or sixties with active or convalescent COVID-19. In DNA form, the CDR3 reads TGTGCCAGTAGTATGGCGGGAGTGGGGGGAAAACTGTTTTTT. It specifies CASSMAGVGGKLFF.